These 10 T cell receptor beta chains share one sample of origin, sequenced in a study of T cell repertoires in cytomegalovirus infection. TCRdb fed the reads into MiXCR, producing one record per CDR3 protein. The sample shows just over 450,000 distinct CDR3 sequences, about 42% of them seen only once. These receptors have no identified antigens. The sequenced sample was cultured PBMCs, obtained from culture after CMV antigen stimulation. The source is a human donor in good health (CMV status not recorded). Some clones in this sample may be carry-over from other donors' samples.

This clonotype has just a few counts. This chain links TRBV6-1 with TRBJ1-3; weak D call: TRBD1 (5 bases). Germline CDR1 MNHNS, CDR2 SASEGT. The CDR3 sequence is 13 residues long. Between the trimmed V and J ends, which lost 6 bases and 1 base, there was a span of 7 bases. In DNA form, the CDR3 reads TGTGCCAGCAGGTCAGGGTCTGGAAACACCATATATTTT. It is translated as CASRSGSGNTIYF.

This clonotype was picked up a small number of times. V is TRBV12-5 and J is TRBJ2-2, with D maybe TRBD1 (5 bases). V shed 0 bases and J shed 2 bases, with 16 bases lying between them. CDR1 and CDR2 from the germline V gene are LGHNT and FRNRAP. The CDR3 sequence is 18 residues long. Here the CDR3 reads CASGLVPKGRLNTGELFF. CDR3 in DNA: TGTGCTAGTGGTTTGGTACCAAAGGGGCGCCTTAACACCGGGGAGCTGTTTTTT.

This chain joins TRBV6-6 and TRBJ1-5; 7 positions match TRBD1. J gave up 6 bases and V 0 bases, and 17 bases lay outside the gene matches. Per the germline V gene, CDR1 is MNHNY and CDR2 is SVGAGI (reference sequence). CDR3 size: 19 residues. CDR3 loop: CASSYSSGASGGGGQPQHF. DNA for the CDR3: TGTGCCAGCAGTTACTCCTCGGGGGCGTCAGGGGGAGGTGGTCAGCCCCAGCATTTT.

This clonotype was counted only a few times. This CDR3 is CASSATSGGLGETQYF. Here the CDR3 DNA reads TGTGCCAGCAGCGCCACTAGCGGGGGGTTGGGAGAGACCCAGTACTTC. The rearrangement uses TRBV7-6 and TRBJ2-5; TRBD2 matches 12 bases. The J segment lost 4 bases and the V segment lost 5 bases, leaving 8 bases of the junction unmatched. In germline, CDR1 is SGHVS, CDR2 FNYEAQ. The CDR3 runs 16 residues.

V is TRBV6-1 and J is TRBJ2-7; the D gene could be TRBD1 or TRBD2 (5 bases each). Germline V gene data show CDR1 as MNHNS and CDR2 as SASEGT. This CDR3 has 12 amino acids. Trimming shortened V by 7 bases and J by 2 bases, and 9 bases separated the two germline ends. The CDR3 is CASTPGPYEQYF. The DNA for the CDR3 is TGTGCCAGCACCCCGGGGCCCTACGAGCAGTACTTC.

The J gene is TRBJ2-7, the V gene TRBV11-2, with unresolved D. CDR3 length: 12 residues. V lost 2 bases to trimming and J lost 7 bases, with 9 bases between them. Germline V CDR1 and CDR2: SGHAT, FQNNGV. As DNA, the CDR3 is TGTGCCAGCAGCTTACTCAAGCCTGAGCAGTACTTC. Its translation is CASSLLKPEQYF.

CDR3 protein: CASSARTGAGAGELFF. CDR3 sequence (DNA): TGTGCCAGCAGCGCGCGGACAGGGGCCGGGGCCGGGGAGCTGTTTTTT. The V call is TRBV11-3, the J call TRBJ2-2, with 9 nucleotides matching TRBD1. The CDR3 has 16 residues. Germline assignment: CDR1 SGHNT and CDR2 YENEEA. The V and J ends lost 5 bases and 6 bases, in that order; junction bases with no gene match: 10.

The genes are TRBV18 and TRBJ2-1; TRBD1 is a possible D gene (5 bases). CDR3 length: 15 amino acids. Germline V gene sequence: CDR1 KGHSH, CDR2 LQKENI. V was pared by 2 bases and J by 1 base, with 9 bases between. DNA for the CDR3: TGTGCCAGCTCACCAATACCAGGGTCCTACAATGAGCAGTTCTTC. Amino acid sequence: CASSPIPGSYNEQFF.

This rearrangement joins TRBV7-2 to TRBJ2-5; D may be TRBD2 (5 bases). The CDR3 sequence is 14 residues long. V dropped 4 bases and J dropped 4 bases, with 13 bases sitting between them. CDR1 and CDR2 (germline): SGHTA, FQGNSA. The CDR3 region has the DNA TGTGCCAGCAGCTCTCGGACGCGGGCAGAGACCCAGTACTTC. Translating it yields CASSSRTRAETQYF. Based on the CDR3 plus reference TRBV7-2 and TRBJ2-5, the full variable domain is GAGVSQSPSNKVTEKGKDVELRCDPISGHTALYWYRQSLGQGLEFLIYFQGNSAPDKSGLPSDRFSAERTGGSVSTLTIQRTQQEDSAVYLCASSSRTRAETQYFGPGTRLLVL.

This clonotype has a handful of counts. The CDR3 DNA is TGTGCCAGCAGCCCGGGACAGGGGGAATACGAGCAGTACTTC. It translates to CASSPGQGEYEQYF. The rearrangement links TRBV6-5 to TRBJ2-7, with 11 positions matching TRBD1. The trim removed 6 bases at V and 4 bases at J, leaving 5 bases unmatched. The germline V gene has CDR1 MNHEY and CDR2 SVGAGI. This CDR3 spans 14 amino acids.